In this sample, the clone carrying this T cell receptor (beta chain) turned up a few times. This entry is derived from a study of T-cell memory formation after mild COVID-19. 5'RACE primed from the constant segment yielded TCR alpha and TCR beta cDNA libraries bearing sample barcodes and UMIs. TCRdb re-analysed the 5' RACE reads in MiXCR, keeping a single row per CDR3 protein. The sample contains around 340,000 distinct CDR3 sequences, about 15% of which appear only once. Germline V CDR1 and CDR2: SEHNR, FQNEAQ (reference sequence). J lost 7 bases, V lost 4 bases, and 6 bases had no gene match. This CDR3 has 13 residues.

Specimen: PBMCs or a T cell subset sorted from them (not recorded which). The rearrangement joins TRBV7-9 to TRBJ1-1, with 7 positions matching TRBD1. The TCR was taken from a young man who had mild COVID-19 (a few samples of this study predate the infection). Cell type and time point are not known. This chain's CDR3 is CASSSRQGNEAFF. The CDR3 DNA reads TGTGCCAGCAGCTCCCGACAGGGAAATGAAGCTTTCTTT.